This T cell receptor beta chain was identified during a study of blood T cells in healthy people across ages (dated by TCRdb to about 2015). Turning to the overall study: In model experiments, roughly one uniquely barcoded TCR beta cDNA molecule per two T cells was captured by template switching. The study measured age-related changes in TCR beta repertoire diversity using deep sequencing normalized with unique cDNA molecular identifiers. Donors were grouped into four age groups: young (average roughly 15 years), middle-aged (about 38), aged (about 60) and long-lived (about 89). To avoid experimental bias, donors of different ages were spread randomly across the sequencing lanes. Two additional independent replicas of 1 million unique cDNA reads from the same blood draw were analyzed for two donors (one aged 18 to 30 and one aged 80 or older). What the study reported, not specific to this receptor: As age increased, observed TCR beta diversity per million T cells dropped in a roughly linear way, and a significant reduction was already evident by age 40. The percentage of naive T cells measured by flow cytometry correlated strongly with observed TCR beta diversity. Compared with the aged group, more naive CD4+ T cells, fewer expanded clones and increased TCR diversity were shown by the long-lived group, suggesting age selection. Since profiling was done on bulk unsorted PBMCs, naive and antigen-experienced compartments could not be conclusively compared. Estimates of total diversity based on one million sequenced T cells were considered lower bounds and underestimates. Because the CMV infection status of the donors was unknown, age-related changes in expanded clonotypes may potentially have been confounded.

For this chain, trimming is 5 bases at the V end and 5 bases at the J end, and the number of junction bases without a gene match is 10. For CDR1 and CDR2, the germline V gene (reference sequence) lists SEHNR and FQNEAQ. CDR3 length: 15 amino acids, cysteine to phenylalanine. Only the CDR3 DNA stays, 45 bases, in frame from base 1. The approximately 39 donors, aged roughly 6 to 95 years, were systemically healthy Caucasian individuals from Russia. Around 10 milliliters of peripheral blood were collected from each donor into EDTA-treated Vacutainer tubes. PBMCs were isolated by Ficoll-Paque density-gradient centrifugation, with at least 7 million obtained per sample. Total RNA, at least 6 micrograms per sample, was extracted from PBMCs with Trizol reagent. For every donor, an aliquot of PBMCs went through flow cytometry to measure the percentages of naive CD45RAhigh/CD27high T cells. To prepare the library, 5' RACE was applied. Instrument used: Illumina HiSeq 2500. A second PCR of about 6 to 12 cycles was performed with a sample-barcoded 5' primer and a J-beta primer mix. A unique molecular identifier was introduced onto each TCR beta cDNA molecule by a template-switch 5' adaptor carrying 12 random nucleotides. Each sample yielded at least 3 million CDR3-containing paired-end reads. First-strand cDNA synthesis was performed from all RNA using the Mint cDNA synthesis kit, with priming by a TRBC-specific oligonucleotide. Following uracil-DNA glycosylase treatment, all cDNA underwent a first 18-cycle PCR with the universal primers M1SS and BC2_uni_R. The original pipeline was this. For normalization, 1 million high-quality reads were randomly selected from each sample, with every read carrying a distinct molecular identifier. Reads with shared molecular identifiers were discarded instead of being binned into consensus sequences. MiTCR, with a Q25 quality threshold and the strictest error-elimination algorithm, was used for CDR3 identification, clonotype clustering and error correction. A nonparametric unseen species model with Euler transformation was used to estimate lower-bound total TCR beta diversity. TCRdb took the public reads, trimmed them with fastp at Q25, ran MiXCR for clone calling and kept in-frame beta chains. A single entry per CDR3 protein holds the most common genes and DNA from its merged rows. These V and J calls derive from TCRdb rather than the authors' analysis. The sample table contains about 800,000 distinct CDR3 sequences; only one count was recorded for 46% of them. The ten largest clones take up 15% to 20% of the sample.

The table lists this clonotype with a few counts. Its target antigen remains unknown. Base-call qualities are not available, and no considerably larger clone is one nucleotide away. The chain couples TRBV7-9 to TRBJ2-5; TRBD1 lines up with 8 middle nucleotides. The TCR comes from a man aged 80 or over in good health. The sequenced material came from blood. The CDR3 protein sequence reads: CASSPASGGSETQYF. The nucleotide sequence is TGTGCCAGCAGCCCCGCCTCAGGGGGCAGTGAGACCCAGTACTTC.